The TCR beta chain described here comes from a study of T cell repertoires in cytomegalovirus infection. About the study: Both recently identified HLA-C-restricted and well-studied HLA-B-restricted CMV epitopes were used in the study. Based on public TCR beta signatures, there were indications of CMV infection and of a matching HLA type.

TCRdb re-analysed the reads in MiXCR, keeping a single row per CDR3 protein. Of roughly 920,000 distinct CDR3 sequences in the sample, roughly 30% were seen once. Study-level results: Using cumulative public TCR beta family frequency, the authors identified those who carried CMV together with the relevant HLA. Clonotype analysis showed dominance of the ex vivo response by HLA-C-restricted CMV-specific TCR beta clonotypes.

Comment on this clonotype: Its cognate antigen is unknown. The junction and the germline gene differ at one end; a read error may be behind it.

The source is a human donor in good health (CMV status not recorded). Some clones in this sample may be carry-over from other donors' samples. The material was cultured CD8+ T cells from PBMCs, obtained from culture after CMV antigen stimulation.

Written as DNA, the CDR3 is TGTGCCAGCAGCTTATTAGCGGGGGGGCGTGAGCAGTCCTTC. The encoded protein is CASSLLAGGREQSF. This chain connects TRBV11-2 to TRBJ2-1; TRBD2 matches at 11 bases. Germline V lookup: CDR1 SGHAT, CDR2 FQNNGV. This CDR3 has 14 residues.